This T cell receptor (beta chain) was found in a study of blood T cell repertoires in COVID-19 (dated by TCRdb to the early 2020s). Regarding the research as a whole: Samples covering the acute and convalescent phases of COVID-19 were provided by collaborators in the United States, Italy and Spain. The prospective study material was composed of cDNA or gDNA derived from T cells, B-cell-depleted T cells, or PBMCs. The dataset comprised deeply sampled blood TCRbeta repertoires from subjects exposed to, actively infected with, or recovered from COVID-19. The repertoires were made available in a free public database intended to serve as a resource for research on the immune response to SARS-CoV-2. Samples came from the ongoing ImmuneRACE study (first 160 participants) plus 1,254 subjects from 6 global collaborators. Nearly every sample came with metadata listing a de-identified subject ID, COVID-19 status, age in years and sex. Where available, HLA class I and class II types were obtained from metadata supplied by the sample provider rather than from assay-based typing.

Another Seattle source contributed samples from volunteer blood donors who had recovered from COVID-19. Whole blood was collected in K2EDTA tubes by collaborating institutions according to the institutions' own protocols. For TCRbeta analysis, collaborators shipped samples in one of three forms: frozen whole blood, isolated PBMCs, or DNA extracted from either of those sample types. CDR1 and CDR2 were assigned from the germline V gene as SGHTA and FQGNSA. Relative to germline, V is 8 bases shorter and J is 0 bases shorter, with 23 bases between their ends. The CDR3 runs 18 residues from the cysteine to the phenylalanine. Solely the CDR3 DNA is kept, with 54 bases framed from the first base. What the work shows at the level of the full study, not this receptor alone: The quantity of clinical and demographic metadata differed by source and by participant and was supplied without curation.

TCRbeta CDR3 regions were amplified from genomic DNA using the immunoSEQ Assay, a bias-controlled multiplex PCR. Turning to the authors' computational methods: Nucleated cell counts per sample were estimated from amplification of reference gene primers within the assay. Sequence reads were collapsed and filtered to measure the absolute abundance of every unique TCRbeta CDR3 rearrangement. Productive Simpson clonality was computed per sample as the square root of Simpson's diversity index over productive rearrangements. TCRdb limited this immuneACCESS table to in-frame rearrangements with V and J called. A share of clones is missing; checked studies link under half to unresolved V genes, and the rest is unexplained. The V and J calls and the clone size are those of that table, but D and trimming were determined from the DNA. The sample data list approximately 250,000 clones, and 84% of these were observed just once. Around 1.5% of the sample rests with the top ten.

A remark on this clone: The target of this receptor is not known. No quality values exist for individual bases; no much larger clone is one base distant.

Material for sequencing was peripheral blood. Recombination connected TRBV7-2 to TRBJ1-3, with the D gene call left open. This TCR was recovered from a woman aged 40 to 49 who had recovered from COVID-19. The CDR3 here reads CASGLSATLGASGNTIYF. In nucleotides, the sequence is TGTGCCAGCGGACTGAGTGCCACCCTGGGAGCCTCTGGAAACACCATATATTTT.